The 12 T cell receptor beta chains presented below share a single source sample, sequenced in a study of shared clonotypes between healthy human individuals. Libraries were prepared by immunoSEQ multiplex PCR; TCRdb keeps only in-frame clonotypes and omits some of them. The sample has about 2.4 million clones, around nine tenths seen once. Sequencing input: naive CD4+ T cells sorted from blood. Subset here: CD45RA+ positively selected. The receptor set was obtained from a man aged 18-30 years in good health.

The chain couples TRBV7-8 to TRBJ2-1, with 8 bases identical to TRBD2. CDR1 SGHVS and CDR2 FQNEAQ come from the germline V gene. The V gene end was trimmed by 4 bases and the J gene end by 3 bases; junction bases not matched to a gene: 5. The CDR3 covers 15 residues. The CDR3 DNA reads TGTGCCAGCAGCTCAGCGGGAGTTTACTACAATGAGCAGTTCTTC. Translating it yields CASSSAGVYYNEQFF.

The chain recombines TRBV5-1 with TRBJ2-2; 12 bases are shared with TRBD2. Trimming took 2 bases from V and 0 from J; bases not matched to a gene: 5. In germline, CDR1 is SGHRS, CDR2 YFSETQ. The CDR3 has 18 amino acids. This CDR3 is CASSFGLAGMTNTGELFF. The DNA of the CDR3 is TGCGCCAGCAGCTTTGGACTAGCGGGGATGACGAACACCGGGGAGCTGTTTTTT.

CDR3 sequence reads: CASAEVFYGYTF. The CDR3 bases are TGTGCCAGCGCGGAAGTGTTTTATGGCTACACCTTC. The V call is TRBV18, the J call TRBJ1-2; no definite D call. In germline, CDR1 is KGHSH, CDR2 LQKENI. V dropped 8 bases and J dropped 5 bases, with 12 bases sitting between them. CDR3 length equals 12 residues. The variable domain in full, with the rest retrieved from reference TRBV18 and TRBJ1-2, is NAGVMQNPRHLVRRRGQEARLRCSPMKGHSHVYWYRQLPEEGLKFMVYLQKENIIDESGMPKERFSAEFPKEGPSILRIQQVVRGDSAAYFCASAEVFYGYTFGSGTRLTVV.

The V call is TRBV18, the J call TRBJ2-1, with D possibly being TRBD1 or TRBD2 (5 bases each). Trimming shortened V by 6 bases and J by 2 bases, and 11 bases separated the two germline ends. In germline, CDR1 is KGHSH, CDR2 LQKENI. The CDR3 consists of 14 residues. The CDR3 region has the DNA TGTGCCAGCTCCGGATGGGACGCCTACAATGAGCAGTTCTTC. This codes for CASSGWDAYNEQFF. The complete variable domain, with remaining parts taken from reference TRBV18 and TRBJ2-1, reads NAGVMQNPRHLVRRRGQEARLRCSPMKGHSHVYWYRQLPEEGLKFMVYLQKENIIDESGMPKERFSAEFPKEGPSILRIQQVVRGDSAAYFCASSGWDAYNEQFFGPGTRLTVL.

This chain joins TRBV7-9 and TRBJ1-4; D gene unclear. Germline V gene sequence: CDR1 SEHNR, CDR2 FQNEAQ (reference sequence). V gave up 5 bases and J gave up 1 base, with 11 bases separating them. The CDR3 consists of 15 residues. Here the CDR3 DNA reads TGTGCCAGCAGCCAACGGACGGGAACTAATGAAAAACTGTTTTTT. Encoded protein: CASSQRTGTNEKLFF.

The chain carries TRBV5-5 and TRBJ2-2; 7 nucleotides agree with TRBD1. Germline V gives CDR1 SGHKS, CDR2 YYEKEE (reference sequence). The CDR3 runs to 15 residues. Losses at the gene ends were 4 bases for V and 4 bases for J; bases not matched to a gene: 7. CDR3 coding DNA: TGTGCCAGCAGCGATCCGACAGGGCCCACCGGGGAGCTGTTTTTT. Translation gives CASSDPTGPTGELFF. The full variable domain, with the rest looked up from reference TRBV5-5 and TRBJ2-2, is DAGVTQSPTHLIKTRGQQVTLRCSPISGHKSVSWYQQVLGQGPQFIFQYYEKEERGRGNFPDRFSARQFPNYSSELNVNALLLGDSALYLCASSDPTGPTGELFFGEGSRLTVL.

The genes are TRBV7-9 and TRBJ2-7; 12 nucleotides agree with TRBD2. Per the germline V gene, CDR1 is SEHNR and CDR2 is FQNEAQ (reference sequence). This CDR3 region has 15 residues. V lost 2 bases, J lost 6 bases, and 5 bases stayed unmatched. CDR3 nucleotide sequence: TGTGCCAGCAGCTTATCGGGACTAGCGGGTAGCGAGCAGTACTTC. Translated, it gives CASSLSGLAGSEQYF.

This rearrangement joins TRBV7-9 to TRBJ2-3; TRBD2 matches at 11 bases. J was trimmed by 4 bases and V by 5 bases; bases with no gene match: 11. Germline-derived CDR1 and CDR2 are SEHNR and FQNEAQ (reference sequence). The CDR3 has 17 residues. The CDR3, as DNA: TGTGCCAGCAGCCCCCTCCGTAGCGGGGGGGCCTCAGATACGCAGTATTTT. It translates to CASSPLRSGGASDTQYF.

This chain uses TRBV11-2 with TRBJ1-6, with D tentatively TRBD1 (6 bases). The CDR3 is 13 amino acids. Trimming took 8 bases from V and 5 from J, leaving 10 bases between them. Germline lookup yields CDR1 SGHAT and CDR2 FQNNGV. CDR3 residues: CASGQKNNSPLHF. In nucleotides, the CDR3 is TGTGCCAGCGGACAGAAAAATAATTCACCCCTCCACTTT.

In nucleotides, the CDR3 is TGTGCCAGCAGCTTAAAGGACACCCATGAAGCTTTCTTT. This gives the protein CASSLKDTHEAFF. The chain is built from TRBV7-2 and TRBJ1-1; tentatively, D is TRBD1 (5 bases). The CDR3 extends over 13 amino acids. In germline, CDR1 is SGHTA, CDR2 FQGNSA. V lost 2 bases and J 7 bases, leaving 11 bases between the germline ends.

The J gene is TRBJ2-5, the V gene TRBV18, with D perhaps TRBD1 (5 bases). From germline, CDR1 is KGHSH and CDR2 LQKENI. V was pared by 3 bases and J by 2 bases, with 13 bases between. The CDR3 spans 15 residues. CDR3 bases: TGTGCCAGCTCACCCATACCGACAGCACAAGAGACCCAGTACTTC. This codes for CASSPIPTAQETQYF.

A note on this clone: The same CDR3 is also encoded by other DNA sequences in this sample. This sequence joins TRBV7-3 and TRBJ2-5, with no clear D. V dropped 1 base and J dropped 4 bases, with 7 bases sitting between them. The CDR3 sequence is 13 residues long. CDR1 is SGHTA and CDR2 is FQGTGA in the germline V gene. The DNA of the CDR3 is TGTGCCAGCAGCTTAAATAGAGGAGAGACCCAGTACTTC. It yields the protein CASSLNRGETQYF.